This passage covers 18 T cell receptor beta chains from one sample sequenced in a study of blood T cell repertoires in COVID-19. Libraries were prepared by immunoSEQ multiplex PCR; TCRdb keeps only in-frame clonotypes and omits some of them. The profile shows some 250,000 clones, approximately 90% of them singletons. Sequencing used PBMCs or T cells enriched from blood (not recorded which). All receptors derive from a man between 40 and 49 years old who had recovered from COVID-19.

The chain joins TRBV11-2 to TRBJ1-1, with 8 bases lining up with TRBD1. This CDR3 region has 14 residues. Germline CDR1 and CDR2: SGHAT and FQNNGV. The trim removed 2 bases at V and 9 bases at J, leaving 8 bases unmatched. DNA for the CDR3: TGTGCCAGCAGCTTACAGGACAGGGCGGAACAAGCTTTCTTT. This encodes CASSLQDRAEQAFF.

This sequence joins TRBV25-1 and TRBJ1-2; D remains unclear. V lost 6 bases and J lost 4, with 12 bases in between. This CDR3 region has 13 residues. Germline-derived CDR1 and CDR2 are MGHDK and SYGVNS. The CDR3 region is CASRNSGFYGYTF. CDR3 nucleotides: TGTGCCAGCAGGAATTCGGGGTTCTATGGCTACACCTTC.

V usage is TRBV18 and J usage is TRBJ1-3; TRBD1 matches 7 bases. J was trimmed by 0 bases and V by 1 base; bases with no gene match: 6. This CDR3 contains 17 residues. Germline values: CDR1 KGHSH, CDR2 LQKENI. CDR3 region: CASSPRGQTSSGNTIYF. CDR3 nucleotide sequence: TGTGCCAGCTCACCACGGGGACAGACTAGCTCTGGAAACACCATATATTTT.

V is TRBV5-1 and J is TRBJ1-6; 7 bases are a match to TRBD1. Trimming removed 0 bases from V and 5 bases from J; junction bases left unmatched: 2. The V gene's germline CDR1 is SGHRS and CDR2 YFSETQ. The CDR3 is made up of 15 amino acids. The CDR3, as DNA: TGCGCCAGCAGCTTGGAGGGGGCCCATAATTCACCCCTCCACTTT. Amino acids: CASSLEGAHNSPLHF.

The J gene is TRBJ1-2, the V gene TRBV6-5; the D gene is possibly TRBD1 (6 bases). V lost 2 bases, J lost 3 bases, and 13 bases lay in between. The V gene's germline CDR1 is MNHEY and CDR2 SVGAGI. The CDR3 runs to 15 residues. This chain's CDR3 is CASSYGGRGYYGYTF. The CDR3 bases are TGTGCCAGCAGTTACGGGGGCAGGGGTTACTATGGCTACACCTTC.

V usage is TRBV9 and J usage is TRBJ2-7; D gene uncertain. With 0 bases removed from V and 3 bases from J, the gap between germline ends came to 10 bases. The germline CDR1 and CDR2 sequences are SGDLS and YYNGEE. This CDR3 spans 14 amino acids. The CDR3 DNA reads as TGTGCCAGCAGCGTAGCTCAGCGAGACTACGAGCAGTACTTC. Translated, it gives CASSVAQRDYEQYF.

V gene TRBV6-5 combines with J gene TRBJ1-2, with 7 bases aligning to TRBD1. The germline V gene has CDR1 MNHEY and CDR2 SVGAGI. This CDR3 region has 13 residues. With V trimmed by 6 bases and J by 4 bases, 5 bases remained unmatched. Here the CDR3 reads CASRPGTAYGYTF. Written as DNA, the CDR3 is TGTGCCAGCAGGCCCGGGACAGCCTATGGCTACACCTTC.

The chain links TRBV18 to TRBJ1-2; 8 nucleotides match TRBD1. Germline CDR1 reads KGHSH; CDR2 reads LQKENI. The junction had 6 bases not matched to a gene; V was cut back by 6 bases and J by 3 bases. The CDR3 has 14 amino acids. In DNA, the CDR3 is TGTGCCAGCTCCCAACAGGACAGGGACTATGGCTACACCTTC. It codes for CASSQQDRDYGYTF.

The V gene is TRBV4-1, the J gene TRBJ2-3, with 13 bases that match TRBD2. J gave up 0 bases and V 4 bases, and 7 bases lay outside the gene matches. The CDR3 totals 18 residues. The germline gives CDR1 MGHRA, CDR2 YSYEKL. The DNA of the CDR3 is TGCGCCAGCAGCCTCGGACTAGCGGGGGTTCTTAGCACAGATACGCAGTATTTT. Translating gives CASSLGLAGVLSTDTQYF.

This clone was recorded a few times. The gene calls are TRBV7-9 and TRBJ1-2; D call uncertain. V was cut by 5 bases and J by 4 bases, with 11 bases left in between. CDR1 is SEHNR, CDR2 FQNEAQ, per germline (reference sequence). The CDR3 sequence is 13 residues long. The CDR3 here is CASSLTLSYGYTF. In nucleotides, the CDR3 is TGTGCCAGCAGCCTTACATTGTCCTATGGCTACACCTTC.

The rearrangement links TRBV4-2 to TRBJ2-2, with 11 bases lining up with TRBD2. The V gene end was trimmed by 0 bases and the J gene end by 6 bases; junction bases not matched to a gene: 3. The CDR3 spans 16 residues. The germline gives CDR1 LGHNA, CDR2 YNFKEQ. CDR3 DNA: TGTGCCAGCAGCCAAGATCGTAGCGGGGGGGCCGGGGAGCTGTTTTTT. Protein product: CASSQDRSGGAGELFF.

The rearrangement links TRBV25-1 to TRBJ1-6; the D is unclear. CDR1 MGHDK and CDR2 SYGVNS come from the germline V gene. The CDR3 totals 14 residues. The V end was cut by 5 bases, the J end by 6 bases, with 11 bases between. CDR3 DNA: TGTGCCAGCAGTATTGGGCAGCTTAATTCACCCCTCCACTTT. Its protein is CASSIGQLNSPLHF.

This chain links TRBV11-2 with TRBJ2-2; TRBD1 is a possible D gene (6 bases). In germline, CDR1 is SGHAT, CDR2 FQNNGV. Between the trimmed V and J ends, which lost 2 bases and 1 base, there was a span of 8 bases. The CDR3 sequence is 15 residues long. Here the CDR3 DNA reads TGTGCCAGCAGCTTACCCAGGGGGAACACCGGGGAGCTGTTTTTT. This sequence encodes CASSLPRGNTGELFF.

This rearrangement joins TRBV27 to TRBJ2-7, with D possibly being TRBD1 (5 bases). The CDR3 consists of 14 residues. In germline, CDR1 is MNHEY, CDR2 SMNVEV (reference sequence). V was pared by 0 bases and J by 5 bases, with 11 bases between. In DNA, the CDR3 is TGTGCCAGCAGTTTATCCAGGGTTGTCCACGAGCAGTACTTC. Protein sequence: CASSLSRVVHEQYF.

CDR3 in DNA: TGCGCCAGCAGCCAAACCGGACTAGCGGGAAGAGAGGGCGAGCAGTACTTC. Translation gives CASSQTGLAGREGEQYF. The chain combines TRBV23-1 with TRBJ2-7; 12 bases map to TRBD2. TRBV23-1 is recorded as an ORF, its role being uncertain. This CDR3 region has 17 residues. V gave up 6 bases and J gave up 6 bases; unmatched junction bases: 15.

The gene calls are TRBV7-2 and TRBJ1-3, with TRBD1 as a possible D gene (6 bases). The CDR3 has 14 residues. In germline, CDR1 is SGHTA, CDR2 FQGNSA. The V end was cut by 3 bases, the J end by 2 bases, with 8 bases between. The CDR3, as DNA: TGTGCCAGCAGCTTGGACAGAGCTGGAAACACCATATATTTT. Translation: CASSLDRAGNTIYF.

The rearrangement links TRBV7-9 to TRBJ2-3; 11 positions agree with TRBD2. Germline CDR1 SEHNR, CDR2 FQNEAQ (reference sequence). The CDR3 sequence is 17 residues long. J gave up 1 base and V 5 bases, and 8 bases lay outside the gene matches. In nucleotides, the CDR3 is TGTGCCAGCAGCGCCAACCTGGGACTAGCGGGCACAGATACGCAGTATTTT. It yields the protein CASSANLGLAGTDTQYF.

This chain uses TRBV11-3 with TRBJ2-1, with 9 bases that match TRBD1. The ends lost 5 bases at V and 8 bases at J; junction bases unmatched: 7. CDR3 length equals 14 residues. Germline CDR1 reads SGHNT; CDR2 reads YENEEA. The CDR3 region has the DNA TGTGCCAGCAGCGTGGGGACAGGGTATCATGAGCAGTTCTTC. Translating it yields CASSVGTGYHEQFF.